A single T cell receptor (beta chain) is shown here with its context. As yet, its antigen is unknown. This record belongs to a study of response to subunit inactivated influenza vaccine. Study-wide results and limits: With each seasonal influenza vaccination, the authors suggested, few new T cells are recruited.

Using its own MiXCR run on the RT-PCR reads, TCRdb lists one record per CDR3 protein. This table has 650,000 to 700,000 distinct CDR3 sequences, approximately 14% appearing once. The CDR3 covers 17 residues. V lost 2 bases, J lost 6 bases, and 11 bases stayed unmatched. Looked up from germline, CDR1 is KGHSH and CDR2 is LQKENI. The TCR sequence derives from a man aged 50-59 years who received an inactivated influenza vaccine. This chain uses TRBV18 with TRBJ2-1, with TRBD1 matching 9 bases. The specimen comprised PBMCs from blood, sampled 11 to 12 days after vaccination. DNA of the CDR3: TGTGCCAGCTCACCATCCTACAGGGGGCGTTCTCTCAATGAGCAGTTCTTC. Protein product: CASSPSYRGRSLNEQFF.